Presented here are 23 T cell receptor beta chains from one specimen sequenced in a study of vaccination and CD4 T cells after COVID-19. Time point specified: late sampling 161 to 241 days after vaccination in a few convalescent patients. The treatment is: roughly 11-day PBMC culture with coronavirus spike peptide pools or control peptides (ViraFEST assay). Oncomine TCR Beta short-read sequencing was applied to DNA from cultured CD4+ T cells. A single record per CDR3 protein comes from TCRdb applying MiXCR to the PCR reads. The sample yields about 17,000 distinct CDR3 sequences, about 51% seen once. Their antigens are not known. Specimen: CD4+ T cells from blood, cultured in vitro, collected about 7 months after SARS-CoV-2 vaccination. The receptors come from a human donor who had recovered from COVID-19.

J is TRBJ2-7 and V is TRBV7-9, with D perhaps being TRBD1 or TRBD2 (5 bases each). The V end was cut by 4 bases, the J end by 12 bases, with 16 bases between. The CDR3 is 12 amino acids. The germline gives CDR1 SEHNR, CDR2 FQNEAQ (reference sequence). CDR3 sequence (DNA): TGTGCCAGCAGCTCCCTGGGGGACCCGTGGTACTTC. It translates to CASSSLGDPWYF. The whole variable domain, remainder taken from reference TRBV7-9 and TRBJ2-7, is DTGVSQNPRHKITKRGQNVTFRCDPISEHNRLYWYRQTLGQGPEFLTYFQNEAQLEKSRLLSDRFSAERPKGSFSTLEIQRTEQGDSAMYLCASSSLGDPWYFGPGTRLTVT.

The DNA of the CDR3 is TGTGCCAGTAGTCGAACCCTGGAGCAGTTCTTC. Residues: CASSRTLEQFF. V and J are TRBV19 and TRBJ2-1; D is ambiguous. The germline V and J ends were trimmed by 5 bases and 10 bases, with 9 bases remaining between them. This CDR3 contains 11 residues. Germline V gives CDR1 LNHDA, CDR2 SQIVND (reference sequence).

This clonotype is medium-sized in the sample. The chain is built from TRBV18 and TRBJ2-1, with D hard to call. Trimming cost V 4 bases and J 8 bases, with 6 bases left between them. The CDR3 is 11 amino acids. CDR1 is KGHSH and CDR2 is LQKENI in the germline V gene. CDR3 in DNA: TGTGCCAGCTCACAAGTGGATGAGCAGTTCTTC. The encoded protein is CASSQVDEQFF.

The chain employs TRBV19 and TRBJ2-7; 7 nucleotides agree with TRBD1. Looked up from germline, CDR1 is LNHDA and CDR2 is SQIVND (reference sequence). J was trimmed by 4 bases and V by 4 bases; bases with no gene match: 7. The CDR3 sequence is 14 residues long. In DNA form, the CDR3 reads TGTGCCAGTAGTACCGACAGGGACGCATACGAGCAGTACTTC. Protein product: CASSTDRDAYEQYF.

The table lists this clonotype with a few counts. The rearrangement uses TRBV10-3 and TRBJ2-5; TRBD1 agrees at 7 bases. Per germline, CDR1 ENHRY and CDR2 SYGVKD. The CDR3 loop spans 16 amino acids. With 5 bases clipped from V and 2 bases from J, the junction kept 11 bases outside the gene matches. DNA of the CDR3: TGTGCCATCAGTAAAGGGACAGTAGGTAGGCAAGAGACCCAGTACTTC. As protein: CAISKGTVGRQETQYF.

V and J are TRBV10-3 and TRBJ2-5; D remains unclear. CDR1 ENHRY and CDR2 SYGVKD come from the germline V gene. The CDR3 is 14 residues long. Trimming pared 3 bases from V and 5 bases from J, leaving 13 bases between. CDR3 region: CAISDPAIRETQYF. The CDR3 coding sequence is TGTGCCATCAGTGACCCGGCTATTAGGGAGACCCAGTACTTC.

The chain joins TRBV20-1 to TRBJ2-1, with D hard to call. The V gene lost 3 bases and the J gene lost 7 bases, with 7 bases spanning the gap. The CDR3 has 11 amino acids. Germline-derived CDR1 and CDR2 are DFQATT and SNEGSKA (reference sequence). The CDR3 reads CSASQRNEQFF. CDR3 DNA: TGCAGTGCTAGTCAGCGTAATGAGCAGTTCTTC.

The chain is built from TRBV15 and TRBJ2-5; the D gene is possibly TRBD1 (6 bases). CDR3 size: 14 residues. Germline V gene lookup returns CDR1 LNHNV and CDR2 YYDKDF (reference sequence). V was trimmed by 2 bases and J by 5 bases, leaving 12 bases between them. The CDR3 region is CATSRTDSWETQYF. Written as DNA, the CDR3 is TGTGCCACCAGCAGAACGGACAGTTGGGAGACCCAGTACTTC.

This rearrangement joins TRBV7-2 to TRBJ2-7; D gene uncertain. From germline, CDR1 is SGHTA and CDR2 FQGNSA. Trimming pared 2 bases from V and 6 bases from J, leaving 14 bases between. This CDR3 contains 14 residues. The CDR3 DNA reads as TGTGCCAGCAGCTTACAATCCTCCCGCCTCGAGCAGTACTTC. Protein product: CASSLQSSRLEQYF.

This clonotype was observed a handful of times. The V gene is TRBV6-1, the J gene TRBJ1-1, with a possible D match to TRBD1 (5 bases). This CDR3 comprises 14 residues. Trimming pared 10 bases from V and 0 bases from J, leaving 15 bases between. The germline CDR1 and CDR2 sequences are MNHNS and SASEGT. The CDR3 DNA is TGTGCCATCGTCGACAGTTCCATGAACACTGAAGCTTTCTTT. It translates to CAIVDSSMNTEAFF.

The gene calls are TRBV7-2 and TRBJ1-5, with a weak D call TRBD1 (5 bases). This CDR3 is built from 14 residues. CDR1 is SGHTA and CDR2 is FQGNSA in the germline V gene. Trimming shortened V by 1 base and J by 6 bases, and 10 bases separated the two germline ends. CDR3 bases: TGTGCCAGCAGCTTAGATCCCGGGGGTCAGCCCCAGCATTTT. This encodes CASSLDPGGQPQHF.

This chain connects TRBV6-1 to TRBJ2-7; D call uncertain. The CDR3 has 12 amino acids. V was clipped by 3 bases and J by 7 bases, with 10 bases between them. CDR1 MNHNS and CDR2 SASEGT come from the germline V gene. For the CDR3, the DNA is TGTGCCAGCAGTGACACAAGGGAAGAGCAGTACTTC. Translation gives CASSDTREEQYF.

CDR3 amino acids: CAIRDGERYNEQFF. CDR3 DNA: TGTGCCATCAGGGACGGAGAAAGATACAATGAGCAGTTCTTC. The V and J genes are TRBV2 and TRBJ2-1; D could derive from TRBD1 or TRBD2 (5 bases each). The CDR3 consists of 14 residues. Germline assignment: CDR1 SNHLY and CDR2 FYNNEI. The V end lost 10 bases, the J end lost 4 bases, and 17 bases lay between the germline ends.

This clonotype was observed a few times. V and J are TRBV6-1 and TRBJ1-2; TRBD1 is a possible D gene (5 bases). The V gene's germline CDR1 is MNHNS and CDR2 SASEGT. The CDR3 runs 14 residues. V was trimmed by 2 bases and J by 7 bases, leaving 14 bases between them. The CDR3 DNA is TGTGCCAGCAGTGAATCGCAGGGTCGTGGTGGCTACACCTTC. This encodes CASSESQGRGGYTF.

The CDR3 region is CATSRGRAGDQPQHF. The DNA of the CDR3 is TGTGCCACCAGCAGAGGCCGAGCAGGAGATCAGCCCCAGCATTTT. The chain is built from TRBV15 and TRBJ1-5; no clear D gene. Trimming shortened V by 1 base and J by 5 bases, and 12 bases separated the two germline ends. The CDR3 has 15 amino acids. The germline CDR1 and CDR2 sequences are LNHNV and YYDKDF (reference sequence).

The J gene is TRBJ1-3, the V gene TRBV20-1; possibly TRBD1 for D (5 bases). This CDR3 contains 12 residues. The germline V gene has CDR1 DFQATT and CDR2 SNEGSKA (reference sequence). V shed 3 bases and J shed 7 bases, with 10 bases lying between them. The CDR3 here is CSASSAGNTIYF. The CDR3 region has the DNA TGCAGTGCTAGTTCCGCAGGGAACACCATATATTTT.

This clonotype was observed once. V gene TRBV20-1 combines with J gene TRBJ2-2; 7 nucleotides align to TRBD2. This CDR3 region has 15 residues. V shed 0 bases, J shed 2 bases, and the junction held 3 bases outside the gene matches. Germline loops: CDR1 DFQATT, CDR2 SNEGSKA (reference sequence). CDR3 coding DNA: TGCAGTGCTAGAGATGGAGCGGGAAACACCGGGGAGCTGTTTTTT. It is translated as CSARDGAGNTGELFF.

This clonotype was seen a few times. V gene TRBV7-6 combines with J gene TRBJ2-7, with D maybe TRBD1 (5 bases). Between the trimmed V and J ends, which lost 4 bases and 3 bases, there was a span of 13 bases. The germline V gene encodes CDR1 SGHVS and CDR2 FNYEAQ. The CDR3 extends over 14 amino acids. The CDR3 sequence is CASSSIPQGYEQYF. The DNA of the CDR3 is TGTGCCAGCAGCTCGATACCCCAGGGCTACGAGCAGTACTTC. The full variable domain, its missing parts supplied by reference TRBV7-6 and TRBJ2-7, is GAGVSQSPRYKVTKRGQDVALRCDPISGHVSLYWYRQALGQGPEFLTYFNYEAQQDKSGLPNDRFSAERPEGSISTLTIQRTEQRDSAMYRCASSSIPQGYEQYFGPGTRLTVT.

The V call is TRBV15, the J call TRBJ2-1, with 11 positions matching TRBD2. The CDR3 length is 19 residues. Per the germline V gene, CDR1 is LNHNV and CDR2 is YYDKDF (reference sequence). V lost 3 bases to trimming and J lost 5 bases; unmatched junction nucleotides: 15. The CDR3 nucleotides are TGTGCCACCAGCAGCTCCCCTACCCTGGGACTAGCGGAGGACAATGAGCAGTTCTTC. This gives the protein CATSSSPTLGLAEDNEQFF.

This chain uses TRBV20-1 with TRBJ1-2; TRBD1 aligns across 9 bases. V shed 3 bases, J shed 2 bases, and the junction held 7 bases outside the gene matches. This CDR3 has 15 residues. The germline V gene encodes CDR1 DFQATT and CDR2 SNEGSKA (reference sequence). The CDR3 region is CSARGQGPANYGYTF. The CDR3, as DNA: TGCAGTGCTAGGGGACAGGGCCCGGCCAACTATGGCTACACCTTC.

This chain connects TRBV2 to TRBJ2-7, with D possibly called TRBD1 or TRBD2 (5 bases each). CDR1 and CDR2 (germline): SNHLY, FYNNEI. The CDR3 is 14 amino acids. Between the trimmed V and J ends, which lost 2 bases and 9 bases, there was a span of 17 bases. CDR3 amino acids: CASSERLGEYRQYF. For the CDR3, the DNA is TGTGCCAGCAGTGAAAGGCTAGGGGAGTATAGGCAGTACTTC. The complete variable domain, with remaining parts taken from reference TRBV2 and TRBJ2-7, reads EPEVTQTPSHQVTQMGQEVILRCVPISNHLYFYWYRQILGQKVEFLVSFYNNEISEKSEIFDDQFSVERPDGSNFTLKIRSTKLEDSAMYFCASSERLGEYRQYFGPGTRLTVT.

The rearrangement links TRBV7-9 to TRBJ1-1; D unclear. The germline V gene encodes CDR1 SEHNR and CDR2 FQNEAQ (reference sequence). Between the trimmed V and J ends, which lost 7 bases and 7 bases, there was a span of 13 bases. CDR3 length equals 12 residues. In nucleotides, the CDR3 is TGTGCCAGCACTCGGACGGACTTTGAAGCTTTCTTT. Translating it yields CASTRTDFEAFF. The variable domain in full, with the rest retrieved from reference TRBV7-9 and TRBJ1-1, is DTGVSQNPRHKITKRGQNVTFRCDPISEHNRLYWYRQTLGQGPEFLTYFQNEAQLEKSRLLSDRFSAERPKGSFSTLEIQRTEQGDSAMYLCASTRTDFEAFFGQGTRLTVV.

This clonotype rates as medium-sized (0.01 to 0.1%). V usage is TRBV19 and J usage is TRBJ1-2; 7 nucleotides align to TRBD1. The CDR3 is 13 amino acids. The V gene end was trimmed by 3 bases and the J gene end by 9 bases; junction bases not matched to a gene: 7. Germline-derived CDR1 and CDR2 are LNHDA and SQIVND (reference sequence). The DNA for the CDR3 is TGTGCCAGTAGTATCGGGACAGTCCCTAGCTACACCTTC. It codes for CASSIGTVPSYTF. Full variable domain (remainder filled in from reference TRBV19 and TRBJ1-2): DGGITQSPKYLFRKEGQNVTLSCEQNLNHDAMYWYRQDPGQGLRLIYYSQIVNDFQKGDIAEGYSVSREKKESFPLTVTSAQKNPTAFYLCASSIGTVPSYTFGSGTRLTVV.